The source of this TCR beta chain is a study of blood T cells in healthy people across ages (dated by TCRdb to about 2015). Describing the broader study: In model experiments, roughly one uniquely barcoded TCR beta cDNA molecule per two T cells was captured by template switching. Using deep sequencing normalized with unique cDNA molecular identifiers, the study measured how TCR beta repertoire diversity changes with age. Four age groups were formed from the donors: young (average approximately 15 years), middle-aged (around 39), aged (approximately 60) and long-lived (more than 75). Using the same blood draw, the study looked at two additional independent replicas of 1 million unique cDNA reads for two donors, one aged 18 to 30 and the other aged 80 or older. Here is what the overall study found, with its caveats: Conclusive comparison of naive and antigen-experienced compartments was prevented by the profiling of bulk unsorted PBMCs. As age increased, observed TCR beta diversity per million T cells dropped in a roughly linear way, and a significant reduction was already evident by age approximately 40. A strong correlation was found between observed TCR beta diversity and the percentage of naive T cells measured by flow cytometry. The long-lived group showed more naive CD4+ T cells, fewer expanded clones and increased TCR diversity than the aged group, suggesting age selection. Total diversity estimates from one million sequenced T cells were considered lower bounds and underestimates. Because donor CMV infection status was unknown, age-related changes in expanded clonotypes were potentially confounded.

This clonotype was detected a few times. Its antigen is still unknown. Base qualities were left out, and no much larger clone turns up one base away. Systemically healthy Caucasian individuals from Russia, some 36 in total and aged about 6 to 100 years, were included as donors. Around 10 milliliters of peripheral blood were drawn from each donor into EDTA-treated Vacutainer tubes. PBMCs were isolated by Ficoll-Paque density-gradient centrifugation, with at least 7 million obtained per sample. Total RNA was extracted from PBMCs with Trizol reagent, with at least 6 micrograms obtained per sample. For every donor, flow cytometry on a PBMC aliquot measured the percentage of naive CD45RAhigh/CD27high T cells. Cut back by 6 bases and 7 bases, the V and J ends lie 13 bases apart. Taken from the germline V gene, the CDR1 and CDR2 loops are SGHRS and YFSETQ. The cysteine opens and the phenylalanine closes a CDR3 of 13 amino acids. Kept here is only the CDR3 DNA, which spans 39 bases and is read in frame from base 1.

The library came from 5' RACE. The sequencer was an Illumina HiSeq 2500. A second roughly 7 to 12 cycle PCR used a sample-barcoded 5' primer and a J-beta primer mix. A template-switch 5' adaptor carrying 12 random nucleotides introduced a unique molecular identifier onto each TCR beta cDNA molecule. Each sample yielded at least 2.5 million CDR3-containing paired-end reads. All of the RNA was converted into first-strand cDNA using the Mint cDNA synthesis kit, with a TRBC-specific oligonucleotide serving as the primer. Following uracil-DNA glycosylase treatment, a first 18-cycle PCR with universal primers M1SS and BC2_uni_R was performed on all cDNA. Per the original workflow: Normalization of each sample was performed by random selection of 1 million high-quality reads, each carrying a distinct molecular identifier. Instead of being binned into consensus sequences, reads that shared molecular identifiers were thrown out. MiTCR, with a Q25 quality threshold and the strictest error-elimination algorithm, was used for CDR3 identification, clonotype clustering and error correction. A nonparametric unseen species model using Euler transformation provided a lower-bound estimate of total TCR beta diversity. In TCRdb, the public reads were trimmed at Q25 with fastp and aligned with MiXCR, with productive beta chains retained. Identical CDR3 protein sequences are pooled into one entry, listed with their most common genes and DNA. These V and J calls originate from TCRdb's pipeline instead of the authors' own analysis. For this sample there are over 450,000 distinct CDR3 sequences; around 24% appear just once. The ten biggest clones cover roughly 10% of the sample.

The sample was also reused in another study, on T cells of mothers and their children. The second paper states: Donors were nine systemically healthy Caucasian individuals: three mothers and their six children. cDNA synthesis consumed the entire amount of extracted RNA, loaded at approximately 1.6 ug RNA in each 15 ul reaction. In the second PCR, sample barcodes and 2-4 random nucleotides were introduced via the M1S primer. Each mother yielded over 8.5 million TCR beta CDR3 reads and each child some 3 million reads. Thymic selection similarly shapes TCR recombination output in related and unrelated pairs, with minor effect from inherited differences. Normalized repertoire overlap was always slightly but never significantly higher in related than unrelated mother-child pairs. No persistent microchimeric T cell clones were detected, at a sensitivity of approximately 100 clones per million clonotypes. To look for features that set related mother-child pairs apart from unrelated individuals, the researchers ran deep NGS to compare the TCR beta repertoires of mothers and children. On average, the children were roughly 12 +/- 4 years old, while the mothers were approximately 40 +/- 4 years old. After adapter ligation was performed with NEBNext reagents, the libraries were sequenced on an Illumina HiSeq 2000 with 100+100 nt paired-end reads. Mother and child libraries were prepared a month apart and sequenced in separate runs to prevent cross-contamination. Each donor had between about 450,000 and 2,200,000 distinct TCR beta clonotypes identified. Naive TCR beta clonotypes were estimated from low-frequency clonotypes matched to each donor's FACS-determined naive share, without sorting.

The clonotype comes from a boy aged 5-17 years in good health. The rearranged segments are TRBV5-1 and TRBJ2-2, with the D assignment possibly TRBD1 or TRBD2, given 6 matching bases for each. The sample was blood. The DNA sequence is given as TGCGCCAGCACCTCCGGGGGCGGCGGGGAGCTGTTTTTT. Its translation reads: CASTSGGGGELFF.